Listed below are T cell receptor beta chains from one sample, sequenced in a study of blood T cell repertoires in COVID-19. TCRdb's copy holds only in-frame clones and misses some; the assay was immunoSEQ multiplex PCR. This sample has just over 650,000 clones, with 85% to 90% found just once. Sequenced input: peripheral blood. These receptors all stem from a woman between 18 and 29 years old with acute or convalescent COVID-19. The CDR3 runs from the conserved cysteine through the conserved F or W. The D gene is left open where the match is weak.

v_gene	j_gene	d_gene	CDR3aa	CDR3nt
TRBV5-6	TRBJ2-2	-	CASSKVGPGELFF	TGTGCCAGCAGCAAAGTCGGTCCCGGGGAGCTGTTTTTT
TRBV9	TRBJ1-3	-	CASSGLSGNTIYF	TGTGCCAGCAGCGGACTTTCTGGAAACACCATATATTTT
TRBV9	TRBJ2-5	-	CASSPLAGVGEETQYF	TGTGCCAGCAGCCCTCTTGCAGGCGTAGGGGAAGAGACCCAGTACTTC
TRBV4-2	TRBJ2-7	TRBD2	CASSPTSGVTYEQYF	TGTGCCAGCAGCCCGACTAGCGGGGTAACCTACGAGCAGTACTTC
TRBV5-8	TRBJ1-1	-	CASSLGRSVTEAFF	TGTGCCAGCAGCTTGGGCCGGTCGGTCACTGAAGCTTTCTTT
TRBV30	TRBJ1-2	-	CAWNSRSIGYTF	TGTGCCTGGAACTCCCGCTCTATCGGCTACACCTTC
TRBV29-1	TRBJ1-2	-	CSVEMQGFYGYTF	TGCAGCGTTGAAATGCAGGGGTTCTATGGCTACACCTTC
TRBV29-1	TRBJ1-1	-	CSVEPPTEAFF	TGCAGCGTTGAACCCCCGACTGAAGCTTTCTTT
TRBV4-3	TRBJ1-5	-	CASSQVAGTPVWPQHF	TGCGCCAGCAGCCAGGTAGCCGGGACTCCAGTGTGGCCCCAGCATTTT
TRBV11-2	TRBJ1-2	TRBD1	CASSYQGASGYTF	TGTGCCAGCAGCTATCAGGGGGCAAGTGGCTACACCTTC
TRBV6-2/TRBV6-3	TRBJ1-5	-	CASSYEGRSIRNQPQHF	TGTGCCAGCAGTTACGAAGGGAGGTCAATACGCAATCAGCCCCAGCATTTT
TRBV3-1/TRBV3-2	TRBJ2-3	TRBD2	CASSRGAGILTDTQYF	TGTGCCAGCAGCCGGGGAGCGGGGATCCTCACAGATACGCAGTATTTT